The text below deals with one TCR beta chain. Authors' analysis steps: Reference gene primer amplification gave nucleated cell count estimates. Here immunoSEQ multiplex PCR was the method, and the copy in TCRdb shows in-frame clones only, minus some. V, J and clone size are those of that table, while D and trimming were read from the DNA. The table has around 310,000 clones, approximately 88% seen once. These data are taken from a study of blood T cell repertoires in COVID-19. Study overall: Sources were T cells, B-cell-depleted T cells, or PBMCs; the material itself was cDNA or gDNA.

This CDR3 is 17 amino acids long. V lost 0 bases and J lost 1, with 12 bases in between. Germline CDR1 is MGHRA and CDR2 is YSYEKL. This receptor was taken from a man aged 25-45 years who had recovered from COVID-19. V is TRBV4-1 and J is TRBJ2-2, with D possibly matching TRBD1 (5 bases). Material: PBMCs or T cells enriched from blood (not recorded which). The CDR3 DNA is TGCGCCAGCAGCCAAGAGAAAGGGGCCATGAACACCGGGGAGCTGTTTTTT. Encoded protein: CASSQEKGAMNTGELFF.